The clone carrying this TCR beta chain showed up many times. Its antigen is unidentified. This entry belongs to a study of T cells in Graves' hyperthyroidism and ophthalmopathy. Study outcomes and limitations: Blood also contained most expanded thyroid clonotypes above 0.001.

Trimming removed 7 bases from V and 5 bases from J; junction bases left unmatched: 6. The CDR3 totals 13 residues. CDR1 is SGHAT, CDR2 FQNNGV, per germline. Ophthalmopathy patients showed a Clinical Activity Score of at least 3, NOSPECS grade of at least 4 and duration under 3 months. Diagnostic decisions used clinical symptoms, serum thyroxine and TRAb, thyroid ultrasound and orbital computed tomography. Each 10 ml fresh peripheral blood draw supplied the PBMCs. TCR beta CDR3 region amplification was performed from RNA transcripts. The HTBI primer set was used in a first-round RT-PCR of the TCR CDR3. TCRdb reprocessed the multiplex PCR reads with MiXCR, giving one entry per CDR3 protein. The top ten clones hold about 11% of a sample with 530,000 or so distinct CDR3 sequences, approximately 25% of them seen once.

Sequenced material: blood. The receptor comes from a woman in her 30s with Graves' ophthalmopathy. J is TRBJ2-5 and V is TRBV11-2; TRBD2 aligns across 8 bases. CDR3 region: CASNSGDMETQYF. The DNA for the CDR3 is TGTGCCAGCAATAGCGGGGACATGGAGACCCAGTACTTC.